This entry features one T cell receptor (beta chain) sequence. As processed by the authors: Estimates of nucleated cell counts were drawn from the amplification of reference gene primers. Measured with immunoSEQ multiplex PCR; TCRdb has only the in-frame clones, and not every one. V and J calls and clone size are copied from that table; D and trimming were computed from the DNA. Altogether a few hundred thousand clones are present, roughly 88% being singletons, with the ten largest covering 1.8%. This specimen belongs to a study of blood T cell repertoires in COVID-19. Overall study: From the United States, Italy and Spain came samples of acute and convalescent COVID-19.

Donors were grouped by their self-reported clinical history. Donors in Cohort 3 counted as recovered after two negative PCRs, clearance, or symptom resolution. Germline-derived CDR1 and CDR2 are SNHLY and FYNNEI. The germline V and J ends were trimmed by 6 bases and 5 bases, with 7 bases remaining between them. This CDR3 has 11 residues. This TCR derives from a middle-aged woman who had recovered from COVID-19. The gene calls are TRBV2 and TRBJ1-1, with unresolved D. The sample consisted of PBMCs or T cells enriched from blood (not recorded which). The CDR3 coding sequence is TGTGCCAGCAGCCTTTATACTGAAGCTTTCTTT. This codes for CASSLYTEAFF.